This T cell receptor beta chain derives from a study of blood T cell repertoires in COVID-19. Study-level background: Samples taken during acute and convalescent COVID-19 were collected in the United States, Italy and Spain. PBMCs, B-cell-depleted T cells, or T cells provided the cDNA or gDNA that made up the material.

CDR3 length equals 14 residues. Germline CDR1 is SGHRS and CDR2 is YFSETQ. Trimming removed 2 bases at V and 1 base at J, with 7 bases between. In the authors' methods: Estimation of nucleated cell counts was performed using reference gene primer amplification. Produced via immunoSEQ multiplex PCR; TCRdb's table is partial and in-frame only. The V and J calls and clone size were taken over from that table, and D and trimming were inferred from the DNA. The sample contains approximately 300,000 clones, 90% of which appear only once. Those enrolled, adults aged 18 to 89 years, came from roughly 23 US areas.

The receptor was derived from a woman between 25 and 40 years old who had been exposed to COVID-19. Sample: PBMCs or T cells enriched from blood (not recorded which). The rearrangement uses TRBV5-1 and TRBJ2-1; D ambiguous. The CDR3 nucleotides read TGCGCCAGCAGCTTACAGAATTCCTACAATGAGCAGTTCTTC. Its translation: CASSLQNSYNEQFF.